This TCR beta chain was sequenced in a study of CD8+ T cells in alopecia areata. Study-level results: Affected lesional scalp, above all in alopecia totalis/universalis, was more clonal than normal scalp.

Isolated RNA was reverse transcribed into cDNA used as the sequencing template. Profiled with immunoSEQ multiplex PCR; TCRdb holds only in-frame clones, not every one. The sample yields over 150,000 clones, 59% seen once. As to this clone: The antigen is undetermined.

The germline V gene encodes CDR1 MDHEN and CDR2 SYDVKM. CDR3 length: 14 amino acids. V was clipped by 1 base and J by 0 bases, with 6 bases between them. V usage is TRBV28 and J usage is TRBJ2-5; D remains ambiguous. The material sequenced was CD4+ T cells sorted from blood, taken at week 0. The TCR comes from a human donor with alopecia areata. The CDR3 nucleotides read TGTGCCAGCAGTTTATACAGAAACCAAGAGACCCAGTACTTC. Translation gives CASSLYRNQETQYF.